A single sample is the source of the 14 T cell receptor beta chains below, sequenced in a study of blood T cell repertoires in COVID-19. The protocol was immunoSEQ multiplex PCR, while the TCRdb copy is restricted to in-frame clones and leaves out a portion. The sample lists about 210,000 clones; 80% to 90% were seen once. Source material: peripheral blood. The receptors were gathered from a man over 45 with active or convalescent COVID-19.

The CDR3 region has the DNA TGTGCCAGCAGCCCCGGACTAGCGAGTACCTACGAGCAGTACTTC. This encodes CASSPGLASTYEQYF. The chain carries TRBV6-5 and TRBJ2-7, with 9 bases aligning to TRBD2. This CDR3 region has 15 residues. Per germline, CDR1 MNHEY and CDR2 SVGAGI. After removal of 6 bases from V and 2 bases from J, the junction contained 8 bases not matched to a gene.

In nucleotides, the CDR3 is TGTGCCACCAGTGGGAGAACGAACACCGGGGAGCTGTTTTTT. This gives the protein CATSGRTNTGELFF. The V gene is TRBV24-1, the J gene TRBJ2-2, with no clear D. Germline CDR1 reads KGHDR; CDR2 reads SFDVKD. The CDR3 has 14 amino acids. V lost 5 bases to trimming and J lost 0 bases, with 6 bases between them.

This chain's CDR3 is CASSPHQRSGTQYF. For the CDR3, the DNA is TGTGCCAGCAGTCCCCACCAACGGTCCGGGACCCAGTACTTC. The genes are TRBV2 and TRBJ2-5; no definite D call. Trimming shortened V by 5 bases and J by 7 bases, and 17 bases separated the two germline ends. Per the germline V gene, CDR1 is SNHLY and CDR2 is FYNNEI. There are 14 residues in the CDR3.

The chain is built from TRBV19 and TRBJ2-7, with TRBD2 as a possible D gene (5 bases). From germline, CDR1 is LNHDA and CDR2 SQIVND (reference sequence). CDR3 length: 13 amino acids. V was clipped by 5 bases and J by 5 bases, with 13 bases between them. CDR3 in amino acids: CASSVGIKDEQYF. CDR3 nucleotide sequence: TGTGCCAGTAGTGTCGGGATTAAGGACGAGCAGTACTTC.

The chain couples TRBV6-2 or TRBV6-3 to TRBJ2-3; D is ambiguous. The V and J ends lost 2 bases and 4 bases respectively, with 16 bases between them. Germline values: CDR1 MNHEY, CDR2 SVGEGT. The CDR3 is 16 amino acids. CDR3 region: CASSYSDTAIPDTQYF. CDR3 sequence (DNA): TGTGCCAGCAGTTACAGTGACACGGCAATCCCAGATACGCAGTATTTT.

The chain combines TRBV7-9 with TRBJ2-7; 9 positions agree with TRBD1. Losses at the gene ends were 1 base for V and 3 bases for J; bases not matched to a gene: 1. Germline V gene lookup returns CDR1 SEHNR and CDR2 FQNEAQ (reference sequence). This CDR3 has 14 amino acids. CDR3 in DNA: TGTGCCAGCAGCTTAGGACAGGGGGGCTACGAGCAGTACTTC. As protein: CASSLGQGGYEQYF.

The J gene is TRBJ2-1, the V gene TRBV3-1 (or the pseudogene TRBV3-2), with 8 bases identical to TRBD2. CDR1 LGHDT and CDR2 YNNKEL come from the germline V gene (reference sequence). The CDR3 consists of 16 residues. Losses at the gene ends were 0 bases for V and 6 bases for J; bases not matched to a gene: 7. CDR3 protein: CASSQDVGGVSNEQFF. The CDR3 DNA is TGTGCCAGCAGCCAAGATGTCGGGGGGGTCTCCAATGAGCAGTTCTTC.

The CDR3 reads CASSPDGGRNQPQHF. CDR3 bases: TGTGCCAGCAGCCCAGACGGGGGACGGAATCAGCCCCAGCATTTT. The genes are TRBV7-2 and TRBJ1-5, with a weak D call TRBD1 (5 bases). The ends were cut back, 5 bases at V and 4 bases at J, with 15 bases in the middle. The CDR3 runs 15 residues. The V gene's germline CDR1 is SGHTA and CDR2 FQGNSA.

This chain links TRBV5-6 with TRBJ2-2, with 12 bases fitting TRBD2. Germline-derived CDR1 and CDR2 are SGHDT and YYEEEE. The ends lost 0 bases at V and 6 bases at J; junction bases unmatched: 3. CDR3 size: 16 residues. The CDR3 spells CASSLVPSGRAGELFF. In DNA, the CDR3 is TGTGCCAGCAGCTTGGTTCCTAGCGGGAGGGCCGGGGAGCTGTTTTTT.

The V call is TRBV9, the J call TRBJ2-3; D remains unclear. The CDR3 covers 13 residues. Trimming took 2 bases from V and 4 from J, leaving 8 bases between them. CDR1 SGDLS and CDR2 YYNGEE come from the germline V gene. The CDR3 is CASSVRFSDTQYF. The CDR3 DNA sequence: TGTGCCAGCAGCGTGCGTTTTTCAGATACGCAGTATTTT.

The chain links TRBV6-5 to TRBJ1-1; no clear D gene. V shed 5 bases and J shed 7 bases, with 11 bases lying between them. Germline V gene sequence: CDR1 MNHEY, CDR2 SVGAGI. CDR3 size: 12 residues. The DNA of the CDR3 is TGTGCCAGCAGTAGACTAACGAGTGAAGCTTTCTTT. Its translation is CASSRLTSEAFF.

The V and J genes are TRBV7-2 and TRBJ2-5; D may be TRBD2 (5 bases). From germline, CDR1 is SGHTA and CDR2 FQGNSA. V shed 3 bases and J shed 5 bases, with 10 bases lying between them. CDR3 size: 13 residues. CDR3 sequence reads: CASSFEGGETQYF. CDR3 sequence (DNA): TGTGCCAGCAGCTTCGAGGGTGGGGAGACCCAGTACTTC.

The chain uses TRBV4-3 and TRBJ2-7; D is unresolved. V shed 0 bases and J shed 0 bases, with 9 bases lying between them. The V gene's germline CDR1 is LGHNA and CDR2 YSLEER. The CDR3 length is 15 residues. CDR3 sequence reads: CASSQELVSSYEQYF. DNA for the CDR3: TGCGCCAGCAGCCAAGAGTTAGTTAGCTCCTACGAGCAGTACTTC.

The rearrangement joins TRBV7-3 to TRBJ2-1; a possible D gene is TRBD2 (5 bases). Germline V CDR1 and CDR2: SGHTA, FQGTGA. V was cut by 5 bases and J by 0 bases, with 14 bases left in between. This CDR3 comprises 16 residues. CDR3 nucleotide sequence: TGTGCCAGCAGCCCATGGGCGGGTCGCTCCTACAATGAGCAGTTCTTC. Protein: CASSPWAGRSYNEQFF.